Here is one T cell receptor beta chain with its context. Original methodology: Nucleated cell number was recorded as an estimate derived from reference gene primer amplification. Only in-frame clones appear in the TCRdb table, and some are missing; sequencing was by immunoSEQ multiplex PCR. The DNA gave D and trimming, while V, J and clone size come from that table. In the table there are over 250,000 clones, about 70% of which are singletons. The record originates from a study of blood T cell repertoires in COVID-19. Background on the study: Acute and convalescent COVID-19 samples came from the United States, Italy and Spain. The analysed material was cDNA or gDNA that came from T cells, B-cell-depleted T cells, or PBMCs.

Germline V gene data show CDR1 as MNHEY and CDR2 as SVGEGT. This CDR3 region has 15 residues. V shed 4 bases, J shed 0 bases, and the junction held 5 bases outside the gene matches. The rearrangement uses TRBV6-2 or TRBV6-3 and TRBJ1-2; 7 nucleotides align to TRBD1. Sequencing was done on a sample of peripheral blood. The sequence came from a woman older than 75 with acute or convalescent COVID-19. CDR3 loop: CASSSPGTANYGYTF. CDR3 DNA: TGTGCCAGCAGTTCTCCCGGGACAGCTAACTATGGCTACACCTTC.